The rows below give T cell receptor beta chains drawn from one sample of a study of cytomegalovirus exposure and HLA in healthy donors. Measured with immunoSEQ multiplex PCR; TCRdb has only the in-frame clones, and not every one. The sample holds 95,000 to 100,000 clones, around 76% seen once. Sequencing was performed on PBMCs. Receptors were obtained from a middle-aged man in good health and CMV-seropositive. The CDR3 runs from the conserved cysteine through the conserved F or W. The order of the fields is D gene, V gene, J gene, clone size, CDR3 protein, CDR3 DNA. D genes are given only for firm matches. Not every row has a clone size; where given, it reads once, few, many or a size class.

D gene: NA
V gene: TRBV18
J gene: TRBJ2-7
clone size: NA
CDR3 protein: CASSPATGSGEQYF
CDR3 DNA: TGTGCCAGCTCGCCGGCGACAGGTTCGGGCGAGCAGTACTTC

D gene: NA
V gene: TRBV5-4
J gene: TRBJ1-1
clone size: NA
CDR3 protein: CASSWGRNTEAFF
CDR3 DNA: TGTGCCAGCAGCTGGGGCCGGAACACTGAAGCTTTCTTT

D gene: TRBD2
V gene: TRBV25-1
J gene: TRBJ2-1
clone size: NA
CDR3 protein: CASSEWTSSSYNEQFF
CDR3 DNA: TGTGCCAGCAGTGAATGGACTAGCTCATCCTACAATGAGCAGTTCTTC

D gene: NA
V gene: TRBV7-2
J gene: TRBJ2-3
clone size: NA
CDR3 protein: CASSSRDNMQYF
CDR3 DNA: TGTGCCAGCAGCTCGCGCGATAATATGCAGTATTTT

D gene: TRBD2
V gene: TRBV19
J gene: TRBJ2-5
clone size: NA
CDR3 protein: CASSIGTSGLEETQYF
CDR3 DNA: TGTGCCAGTAGTATCGGGACTAGCGGGCTCGAAGAGACCCAGTACTTC

D gene: NA
V gene: TRBV7-9
J gene: TRBJ1-6
clone size: few
CDR3 protein: CASSPPGSYNSPLHF
CDR3 DNA: TGTGCCAGCAGTCCCCCGGGCTCCTATAATTCACCCCTCCACTTT

D gene: NA
V gene: TRBV2
J gene: TRBJ2-7
clone size: NA
CDR3 protein: CASRPDGSYEQYF
CDR3 DNA: TGTGCCAGCAGACCCGATGGGAGTTACGAGCAGTACTTC

D gene: NA
V gene: TRBV27
J gene: TRBJ2-1
clone size: NA
CDR3 protein: CASSPESFSYNEQFF
CDR3 DNA: TGTGCCAGCAGTCCGGAGTCATTCTCCTACAATGAGCAGTTCTTC

D gene: NA
V gene: TRBV5-1
J gene: TRBJ1-1
clone size: NA
CDR3 protein: CASSVDRPTGNTEAFF
CDR3 DNA: TGCGCCAGCAGCGTCGACAGGCCCACTGGGAACACTGAAGCTTTCTTT

D gene: NA
V gene: TRBV23-1
J gene: TRBJ2-7
clone size: once
CDR3 protein: CASSPRGKSGIYEQYF
CDR3 DNA: TGCGCCAGCAGTCCCCGCGGGAAAAGTGGGATATACGAGCAGTACTTC

D gene: NA
V gene: TRBV5-4
J gene: TRBJ2-7
clone size: NA
CDR3 protein: CASSFGTTRPGEQYF
CDR3 DNA: TGTGCCAGCAGTTTCGGGACAACCCGCCCTGGAGAGCAGTACTTC

D gene: TRBD1
V gene: TRBV4-1
J gene: TRBJ1-1
clone size: NA
CDR3 protein: CASSQVRGLLGGQGDTEAFF
CDR3 DNA: TGCGCCAGCAGCCAAGTTCGGGGGTTGCTCGGCGGACAGGGGGACACTGAAGCTTTCTTT

D gene: NA
V gene: TRBV9
J gene: TRBJ1-3
clone size: NA
CDR3 protein: CASTRGRDSGNTIYF
CDR3 DNA: TGTGCCAGCACCAGGGGCAGGGACTCTGGAAACACCATATATTTT

D gene: NA
V gene: TRBV10-2
J gene: TRBJ1-5
clone size: NA
CDR3 protein: CASRRGGHSNQPQHF
CDR3 DNA: TGCGCCAGCAGGAGGGGGGGGCATAGCAATCAGCCCCAGCATTTT

D gene: TRBD1
V gene: TRBV23-1
J gene: TRBJ1-2
clone size: NA
CDR3 protein: CATSSDRGDHYGYTF
CDR3 DNA: TGCGCCACCAGCTCGGACAGGGGGGATCACTATGGCTACACCTTC

D gene: TRBD2
V gene: TRBV4-1
J gene: TRBJ2-2
clone size: few
CDR3 protein: CASSPTSGSTGELFF
CDR3 DNA: TGCGCCAGCAGCCCCACTAGCGGGAGCACCGGGGAGCTGTTTTTT

D gene: NA
V gene: TRBV5-5
J gene: TRBJ1-5
clone size: NA
CDR3 protein: CASSLAHSNQPQHF
CDR3 DNA: TGTGCCAGCAGCTTGGCACATAGCAATCAGCCCCAGCATTTT

D gene: TRBD1
V gene: TRBV4-1
J gene: TRBJ2-7
clone size: NA
CDR3 protein: CASSHRRDRGGNEQYF
CDR3 DNA: TGCGCCAGCAGCCATCGCCGGGACAGGGGAGGTAACGAGCAGTACTTC

D gene: TRBD2
V gene: TRBV7-9
J gene: TRBJ2-3
clone size: NA
CDR3 protein: CASSFWREMTDTQYF
CDR3 DNA: TGTGCCAGCAGCTTTTGGCGGGAGATGACAGATACGCAGTATTTT

D gene: NA
V gene: TRBV27
J gene: TRBJ2-7
clone size: NA
CDR3 protein: CASSSGDGDYEQYF
CDR3 DNA: TGTGCCAGCAGTTCGGGGGATGGAGACTACGAGCAGTACTTC

D gene: NA
V gene: TRBV5-6
J gene: TRBJ2-1
clone size: few
CDR3 protein: CASSGITAANEQFF
CDR3 DNA: TGTGCCAGCAGCGGCATCACCGCCGCCAATGAGCAGTTCTTC

D gene: TRBD1
V gene: TRBV7-2
J gene: TRBJ1-1
clone size: few
CDR3 protein: CASRVNRDRGPTEAFF
CDR3 DNA: TGTGCCAGCAGAGTGAACCGGGACAGGGGACCCACTGAAGCTTTCTTT

D gene: TRBD1
V gene: TRBV6-5
J gene: TRBJ2-1
clone size: few
CDR3 protein: CASRRQGDGEQFF
CDR3 DNA: TGTGCCAGCAGGCGACAGGGGGACGGTGAGCAGTTCTTC

D gene: NA
V gene: TRBV18
J gene: TRBJ2-7
clone size: NA
CDR3 protein: CASSPGQGSSYEQYF
CDR3 DNA: TGTGCCAGCTCACCGGGTCAGGGGAGCTCCTACGAGCAGTACTTC

D gene: TRBD1
V gene: TRBV2
J gene: TRBJ2-5
clone size: few
CDR3 protein: CASSDPTGGETQYF
CDR3 DNA: TGTGCCAGCAGCGACCCGACAGGGGGGGAGACCCAGTACTTC

D gene: NA
V gene: TRBV5-1
J gene: TRBJ2-7
clone size: few
CDR3 protein: CASSLTGRSSYEQYF
CDR3 DNA: TGCGCCAGCAGCCTGACAGGTAGGAGCTCCTACGAGCAGTACTTC

D gene: NA
V gene: TRBV4-1
J gene: TRBJ2-4
clone size: NA
CDR3 protein: CASSQVGDKGLAKNIQYF
CDR3 DNA: TGCGCCAGCAGCCAAGTCGGGGACAAAGGCTTAGCCAAAAACATTCAGTACTTC

D gene: NA
V gene: TRBV7-2
J gene: TRBJ1-2
clone size: NA
CDR3 protein: CASMPGVFYGYTF
CDR3 DNA: TGTGCCAGCATGCCGGGTGTTTTCTATGGCTACACCTTC

D gene: NA
V gene: TRBV30
J gene: TRBJ1-1
clone size: NA
CDR3 protein: CAWLTITEAFF
CDR3 DNA: TGTGCCTGGCTTACTATAACTGAAGCTTTCTTT

D gene: TRBD1
V gene: TRBV6-5
J gene: TRBJ2-7
clone size: NA
CDR3 protein: CATRTGQAYEQYF
CDR3 DNA: TGTGCCACCAGGACAGGGCAGGCCTACGAGCAGTACTTC

D gene: NA
V gene: TRBV7-8
J gene: TRBJ1-1
clone size: few
CDR3 protein: CASAPRGIRAAFF
CDR3 DNA: TGTGCCAGCGCGCCCCGGGGGATTAGGGCAGCTTTCTTT

D gene: TRBD1
V gene: TRBV5-6
J gene: TRBJ1-1
clone size: NA
CDR3 protein: CASSRGTAMNTEAFF
CDR3 DNA: TGTGCCAGCAGCCGCGGGACAGCTATGAACACTGAAGCTTTCTTT

D gene: NA
V gene: TRBV6-6
J gene: TRBJ2-3
clone size: NA
CDR3 protein: CASSPIDREDTDTQYF
CDR3 DNA: TGTGCCAGCAGTCCGATTGACAGAGAAGACACAGATACGCAGTATTTT

D gene: NA
V gene: TRBV15
J gene: TRBJ2-5
clone size: NA
CDR3 protein: CATRAGSSEETQYF
CDR3 DNA: TGTGCCACCAGGGCTGGGAGTTCTGAAGAGACCCAGTACTTC

D gene: NA
V gene: TRBV7-9
J gene: TRBJ1-2
clone size: NA
CDR3 protein: CSSSPSGGDIYGYTF
CDR3 DNA: TGTTCCAGCAGCCCCTCGGGAGGAGACATCTATGGCTACACCTTC

D gene: TRBD2
V gene: TRBV11-2
J gene: TRBJ2-7
clone size: NA
CDR3 protein: CASSLGTSGGAREQYF
CDR3 DNA: TGTGCCAGCAGCTTAGGCACTAGCGGGGGGGCCCGCGAGCAGTACTTC

D gene: NA
V gene: TRBV28
J gene: TRBJ2-7
clone size: NA
CDR3 protein: CASYARTYEQYF
CDR3 DNA: TGTGCCAGCTATGCGAGGACCTACGAGCAGTACTTC

D gene: TRBD1
V gene: TRBV4-2
J gene: TRBJ2-2
clone size: NA
CDR3 protein: CASSHPDRAGELFF
CDR3 DNA: TGTGCCAGCAGCCATCCTGACAGGGCCGGGGAGCTGTTTTTT

D gene: NA
V gene: TRBV7-7
J gene: TRBJ2-7
clone size: few
CDR3 protein: CASSLDRGGSSYEQYF
CDR3 DNA: TGTGCTAGCAGCTTAGATCGCGGGGGCTCCTCCTACGAGCAGTACTTC

D gene: NA
V gene: TRBV11-2
J gene: TRBJ2-1
clone size: NA
CDR3 protein: CASSLVAATNEQFF
CDR3 DNA: TGTGCCAGCAGCTTAGTAGCGGCTACCAATGAGCAGTTCTTC

D gene: NA
V gene: TRBV25-1
J gene: TRBJ1-5
clone size: NA
CDR3 protein: CASSEGPQPQHF
CDR3 DNA: TGTGCCAGCAGTGAAGGGCCCCAGCCCCAGCATTTT

D gene: NA
V gene: TRBV11-1
J gene: TRBJ2-3
clone size: NA
CDR3 protein: CASSKRGSGGRDTDTQYF
CDR3 DNA: TGTGCCAGCAGCAAACGGGGTTCGGGCGGGCGTGATACAGATACGCAGTATTTT

D gene: NA
V gene: TRBV5-1
J gene: TRBJ2-2
clone size: once
CDR3 protein: CASSWTVTNTGELFF
CDR3 DNA: TGCGCCAGCAGCTGGACAGTTACGAACACCGGGGAGCTGTTTTTT

D gene: TRBD1
V gene: TRBV11-2
J gene: TRBJ2-5
clone size: NA
CDR3 protein: CASSFQRQGGQYF
CDR3 DNA: TGTGCCAGCAGCTTTCAAAGACAGGGGGGGCAGTACTTC

D gene: TRBD1
V gene: TRBV5-6
J gene: TRBJ2-5
clone size: NA
CDR3 protein: CASSWRQGNVQETQYF
CDR3 DNA: TGTGCCAGCAGCTGGAGACAGGGGAACGTACAAGAGACCCAGTACTTC

D gene: TRBD2
V gene: TRBV2
J gene: TRBJ2-1
clone size: NA
CDR3 protein: CASSDILAGNEQFF
CDR3 DNA: TGTGCCAGCAGTGACATACTAGCGGGAAATGAGCAGTTCTTC

D gene: TRBD2
V gene: TRBV7-2
J gene: TRBJ2-2
clone size: NA
CDR3 protein: CASSKTSGGTGELFF
CDR3 DNA: TGTGCCAGCAGCAAGACTAGCGGGGGGACCGGGGAGCTGTTTTTT

D gene: NA
V gene: TRBV9
J gene: TRBJ2-3
clone size: NA
CDR3 protein: CASSVEAGTQYF
CDR3 DNA: TGTGCCAGCAGCGTAGAAGCGGGTACGCAGTATTTT

D gene: TRBD2
V gene: TRBV7-2
J gene: TRBJ2-3
clone size: few
CDR3 protein: CASRQLAGEVGDTQYF
CDR3 DNA: TGTGCCAGCCGCCAACTAGCGGGAGAAGTGGGAGATACGCAGTATTTT

D gene: NA
V gene: TRBV7-2
J gene: TRBJ1-6
clone size: NA
CDR3 protein: CASSSDSTDGTLHF
CDR3 DNA: TGTGCCAGCAGCTCCGACAGTACGGATGGCACCCTCCACTTT

D gene: NA
V gene: TRBV13
J gene: TRBJ1-6
clone size: once
CDR3 protein: CASSLVNSPLHF
CDR3 DNA: TGTGCCAGCAGCTTAGTAAATTCACCCCTCCACTTT

D gene: NA
V gene: TRBV19
J gene: TRBJ1-2
clone size: NA
CDR3 protein: CASNEGRDYGYTF
CDR3 DNA: TGTGCCAGTAATGAGGGGAGGGACTATGGCTACACCTTC

D gene: NA
V gene: TRBV5-1
J gene: TRBJ2-1
clone size: once
CDR3 protein: CASSLAGQGGDEQFF
CDR3 DNA: TGCGCCAGCAGCTTGGCCGGCCAAGGGGGAGACGAGCAGTTCTTC

D gene: NA
V gene: TRBV6-1
J gene: TRBJ1-6
clone size: NA
CDR3 protein: CASSVEGRNNSPLHF
CDR3 DNA: TGTGCCAGCAGTGTGGAAGGGAGGAATAATTCACCCCTCCACTTT

D gene: TRBD2
V gene: TRBV5-6
J gene: TRBJ2-7
clone size: few
CDR3 protein: CASSVSGRSYEQYF
CDR3 DNA: TGTGCCAGCAGCGTTAGCGGGAGGAGCTACGAGCAGTACTTC

D gene: NA
V gene: TRBV7-9
J gene: TRBJ2-3
clone size: once
CDR3 protein: CASSPTGSTQYF
CDR3 DNA: TGTGCCAGCAGCCCCACAGGGTCAACGCAGTATTTT

D gene: NA
V gene: TRBV28
J gene: TRBJ1-2
clone size: NA
CDR3 protein: CASIKAAGAVANYGYTF
CDR3 DNA: TGTGCCAGCATAAAGGCCGCAGGGGCTGTAGCTAACTATGGCTACACCTTC

D gene: TRBD2
V gene: TRBV2
J gene: TRBJ2-1
clone size: few
CDR3 protein: CASMRLAGEVNEQFF
CDR3 DNA: TGTGCCAGCATGAGACTAGCGGGGGAAGTCAATGAGCAGTTCTTC

D gene: TRBD1
V gene: TRBV11-2
J gene: TRBJ2-3
clone size: once
CDR3 protein: CASSPTGGVDTQYF
CDR3 DNA: TGTGCCAGCAGCCCGACAGGGGGCGTAGATACGCAGTATTTT

D gene: TRBD1
V gene: TRBV5-5
J gene: TRBJ1-4
clone size: NA
CDR3 protein: CASSLEGGFEKLFF
CDR3 DNA: TGTGCCAGCAGCTTGGAAGGGGGCTTTGAAAAACTGTTTTTT